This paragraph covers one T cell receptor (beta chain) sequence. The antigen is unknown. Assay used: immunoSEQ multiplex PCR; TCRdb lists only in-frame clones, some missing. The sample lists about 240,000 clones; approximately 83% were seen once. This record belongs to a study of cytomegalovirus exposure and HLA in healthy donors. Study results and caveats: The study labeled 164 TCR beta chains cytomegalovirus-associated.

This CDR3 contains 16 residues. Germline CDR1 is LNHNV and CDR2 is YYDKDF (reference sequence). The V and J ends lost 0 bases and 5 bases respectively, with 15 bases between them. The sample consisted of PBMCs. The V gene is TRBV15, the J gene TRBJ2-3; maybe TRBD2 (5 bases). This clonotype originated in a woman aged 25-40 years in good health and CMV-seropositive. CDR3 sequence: CATSRDSSFAGDTQYF. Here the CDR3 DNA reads TGTGCCACCAGCAGAGATTCCTCTTTTGCGGGAGATACGCAGTATTTT.